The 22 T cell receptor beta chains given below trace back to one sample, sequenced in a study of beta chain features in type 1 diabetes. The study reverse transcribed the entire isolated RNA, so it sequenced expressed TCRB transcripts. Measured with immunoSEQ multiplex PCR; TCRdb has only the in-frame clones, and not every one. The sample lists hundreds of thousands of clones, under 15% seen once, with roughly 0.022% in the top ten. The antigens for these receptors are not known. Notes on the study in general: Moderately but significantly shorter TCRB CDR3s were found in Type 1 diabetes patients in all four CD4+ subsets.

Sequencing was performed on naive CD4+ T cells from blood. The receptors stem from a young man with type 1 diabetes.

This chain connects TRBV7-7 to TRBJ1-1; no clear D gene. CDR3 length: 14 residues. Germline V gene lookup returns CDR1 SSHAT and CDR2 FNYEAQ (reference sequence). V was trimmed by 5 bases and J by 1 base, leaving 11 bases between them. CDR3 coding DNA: TGTGCCAGCAGCCCAATTTTCACGAACACTGAAGCTTTCTTT. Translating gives CASSPIFTNTEAFF.

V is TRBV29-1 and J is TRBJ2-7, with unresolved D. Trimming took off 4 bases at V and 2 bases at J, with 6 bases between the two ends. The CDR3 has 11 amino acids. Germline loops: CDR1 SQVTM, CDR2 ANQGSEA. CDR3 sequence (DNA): TGCAGCGTTGCGGGCGCCTACGAGCAGTACTTC. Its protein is CSVAGAYEQYF.

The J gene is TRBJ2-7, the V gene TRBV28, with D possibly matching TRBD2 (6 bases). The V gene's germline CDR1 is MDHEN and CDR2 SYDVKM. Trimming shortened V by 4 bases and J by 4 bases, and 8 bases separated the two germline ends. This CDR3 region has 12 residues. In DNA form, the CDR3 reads TGTGCCAGCAGTTCCCGGGAGTACGAGCAGTACTTC. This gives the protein CASSSREYEQYF.

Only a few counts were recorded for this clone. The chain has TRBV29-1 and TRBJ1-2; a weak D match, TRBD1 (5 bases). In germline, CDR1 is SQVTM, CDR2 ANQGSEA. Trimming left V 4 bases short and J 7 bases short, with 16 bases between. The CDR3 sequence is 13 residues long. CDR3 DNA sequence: TGCAGCGTTGTGGTGGGGACCTCCACTGGCTACACCTTC. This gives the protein CSVVVGTSTGYTF.

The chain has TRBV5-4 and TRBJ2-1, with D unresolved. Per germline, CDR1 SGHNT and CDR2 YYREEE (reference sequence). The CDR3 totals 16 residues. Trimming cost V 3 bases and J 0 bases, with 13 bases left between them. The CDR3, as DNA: TGTGCCAGCAGCTCGACGAAACAGAGCTCCTACAATGAGCAGTTCTTC. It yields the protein CASSSTKQSSYNEQFF.

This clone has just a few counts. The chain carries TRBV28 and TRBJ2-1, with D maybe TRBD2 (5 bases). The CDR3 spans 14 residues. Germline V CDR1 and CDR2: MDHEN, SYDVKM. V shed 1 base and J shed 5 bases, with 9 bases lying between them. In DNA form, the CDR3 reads TGTGCCAGCAGTTTATCGTCGGGGAACAATGAGCAGTTCTTC. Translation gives CASSLSSGNNEQFF.

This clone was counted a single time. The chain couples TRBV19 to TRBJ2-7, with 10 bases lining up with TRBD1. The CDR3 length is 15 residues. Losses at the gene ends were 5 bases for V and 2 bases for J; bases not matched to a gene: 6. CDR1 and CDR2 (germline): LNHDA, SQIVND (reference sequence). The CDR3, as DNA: TGTGCCAGTAGTCTCGGGACAGGGGCCACCTACGAGCAGTACTTC. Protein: CASSLGTGATYEQYF.

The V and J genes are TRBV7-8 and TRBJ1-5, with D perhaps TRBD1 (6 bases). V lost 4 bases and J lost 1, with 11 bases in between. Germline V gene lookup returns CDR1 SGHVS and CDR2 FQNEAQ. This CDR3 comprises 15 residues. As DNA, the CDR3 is TGTGCCAGCAGCTCCGCAGGGGTCAGCAATCAGCCCCAGCATTTT. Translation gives CASSSAGVSNQPQHF.

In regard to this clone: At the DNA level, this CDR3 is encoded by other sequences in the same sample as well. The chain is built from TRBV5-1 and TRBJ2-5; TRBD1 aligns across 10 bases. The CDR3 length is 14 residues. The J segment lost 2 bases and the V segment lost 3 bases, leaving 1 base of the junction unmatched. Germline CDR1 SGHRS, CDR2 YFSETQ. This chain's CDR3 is CASSSGQGQETQYF. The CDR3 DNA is TGCGCCAGCAGCTCGGGACAGGGGCAAGAGACCCAGTACTTC.

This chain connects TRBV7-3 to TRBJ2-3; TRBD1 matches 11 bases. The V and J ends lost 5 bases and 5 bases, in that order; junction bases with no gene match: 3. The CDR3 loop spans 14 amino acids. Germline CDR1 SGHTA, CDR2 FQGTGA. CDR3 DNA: TGTGCCAGCAGCGGACAGGGGGCGGGAGATACGCAGTATTTT. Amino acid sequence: CASSGQGAGDTQYF.

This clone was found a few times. The CDR3 sequence: CASSYGPANTEAFF. The CDR3 DNA follows: TGTGCCAGCAGTTACGGCCCAGCGAACACTGAAGCTTTCTTT. This chain uses TRBV6-5 with TRBJ1-1, with D hard to call. Trimming took 2 bases from V and 1 from J, leaving 8 bases between them. This CDR3 contains 14 residues. Per the germline V gene, CDR1 is MNHEY and CDR2 is SVGAGI.

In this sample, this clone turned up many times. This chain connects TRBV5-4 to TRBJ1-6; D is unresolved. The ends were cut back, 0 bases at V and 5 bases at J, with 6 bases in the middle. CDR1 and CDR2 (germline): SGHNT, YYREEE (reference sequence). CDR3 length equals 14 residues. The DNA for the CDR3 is TGTGCCAGCAGCTTGGACGGGGATAATTCACCCCTCCACTTT. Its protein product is CASSLDGDNSPLHF.

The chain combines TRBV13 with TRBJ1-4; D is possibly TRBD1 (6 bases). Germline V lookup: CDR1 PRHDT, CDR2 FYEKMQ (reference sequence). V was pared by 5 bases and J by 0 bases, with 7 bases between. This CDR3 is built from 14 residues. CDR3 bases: TGTGCCAGCAGCCCAGGGGCAACTAATGAAAAACTGTTTTTT. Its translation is CASSPGATNEKLFF. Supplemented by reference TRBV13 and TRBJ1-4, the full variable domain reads AAGVIQSPRHLIKEKRETATLKCYPIPRHDTVYWYQQGPGQDPQFLISFYEKMQSDKGSIPDRFSAQQFSDYHSELNMSSLELGDSALYFCASSPGATNEKLFFGSGTQLSVL.

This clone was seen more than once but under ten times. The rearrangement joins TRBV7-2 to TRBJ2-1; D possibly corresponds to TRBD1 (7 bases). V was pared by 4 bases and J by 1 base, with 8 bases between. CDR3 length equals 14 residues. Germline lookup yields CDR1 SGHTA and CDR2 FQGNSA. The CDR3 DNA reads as TGTGCCAGCAGCTCAGGGGGGTCCTACAATGAGCAGTTCTTC. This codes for CASSSGGSYNEQFF. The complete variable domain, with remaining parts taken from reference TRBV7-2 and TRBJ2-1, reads GAGVSQSPSNKVTEKGKDVELRCDPISGHTALYWYRQSLGQGLEFLIYFQGNSAPDKSGLPSDRFSAERTGGSVSTLTIQRTQQEDSAVYLCASSSGGSYNEQFFGPGTRLTVL.

CDR3: CASSFRIRDREDTEAFF. In nucleotides, the CDR3 is TGCGCCAGCAGTTTCCGAATCCGGGACAGGGAAGACACTGAAGCTTTCTTT. The chain recombines TRBV5-1 with TRBJ1-1; 9 positions match TRBD1. The CDR3 covers 17 residues. V lost 5 bases to trimming and J lost 3 bases; unmatched junction nucleotides: 14. Germline loops: CDR1 SGHRS, CDR2 YFSETQ.

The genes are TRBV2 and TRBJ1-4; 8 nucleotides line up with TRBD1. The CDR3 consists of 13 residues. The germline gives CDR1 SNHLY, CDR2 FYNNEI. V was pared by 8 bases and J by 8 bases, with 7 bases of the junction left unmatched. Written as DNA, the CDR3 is TGTGCCAGCGACACAGGGGGAGGGGAAAAACTGTTTTTT. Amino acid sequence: CASDTGGGEKLFF. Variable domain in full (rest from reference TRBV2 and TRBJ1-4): EPEVTQTPSHQVTQMGQEVILRCVPISNHLYFYWYRQILGQKVEFLVSFYNNEISEKSEIFDDQFSVERPDGSNFTLKIRSTKLEDSAMYFCASDTGGGEKLFFGSGTQLSVL.

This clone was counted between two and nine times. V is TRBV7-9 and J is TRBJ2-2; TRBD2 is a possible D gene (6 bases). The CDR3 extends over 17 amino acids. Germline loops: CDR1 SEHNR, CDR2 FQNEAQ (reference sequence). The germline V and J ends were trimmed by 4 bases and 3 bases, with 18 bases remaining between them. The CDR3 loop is CASSYPFGGMDTGELFF. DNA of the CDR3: TGTGCCAGCAGCTACCCCTTCGGAGGGATGGACACCGGGGAGCTGTTTTTT.

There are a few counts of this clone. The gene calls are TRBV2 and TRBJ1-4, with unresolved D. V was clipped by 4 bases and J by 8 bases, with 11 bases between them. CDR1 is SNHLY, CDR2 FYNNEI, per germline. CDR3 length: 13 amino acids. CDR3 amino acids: CASSGGLVEKLFF. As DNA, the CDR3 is TGTGCCAGCAGTGGCGGGCTCGTCGAAAAACTGTTTTTT.

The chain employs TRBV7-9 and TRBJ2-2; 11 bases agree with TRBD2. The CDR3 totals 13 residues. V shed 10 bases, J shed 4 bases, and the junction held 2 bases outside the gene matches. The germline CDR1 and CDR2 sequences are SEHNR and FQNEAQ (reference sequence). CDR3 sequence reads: CAKGLAGTGELFF. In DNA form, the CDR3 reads TGTGCCAAAGGACTAGCGGGCACCGGGGAGCTGTTTTTT.

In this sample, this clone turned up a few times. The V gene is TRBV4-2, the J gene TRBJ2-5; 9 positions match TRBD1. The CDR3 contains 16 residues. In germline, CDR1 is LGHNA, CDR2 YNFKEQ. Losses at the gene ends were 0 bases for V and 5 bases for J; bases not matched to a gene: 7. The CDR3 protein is CASSQEGTGNLETQYF. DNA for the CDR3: TGTGCCAGCAGCCAAGAGGGGACAGGGAATTTGGAGACCCAGTACTTC.

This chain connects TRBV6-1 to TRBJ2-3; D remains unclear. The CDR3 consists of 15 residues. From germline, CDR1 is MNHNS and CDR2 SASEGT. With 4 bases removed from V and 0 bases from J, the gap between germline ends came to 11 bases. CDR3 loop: CASSGAALSTDTQYF. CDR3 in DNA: TGTGCCAGCAGTGGGGCCGCCCTTAGCACAGATACGCAGTATTTT.

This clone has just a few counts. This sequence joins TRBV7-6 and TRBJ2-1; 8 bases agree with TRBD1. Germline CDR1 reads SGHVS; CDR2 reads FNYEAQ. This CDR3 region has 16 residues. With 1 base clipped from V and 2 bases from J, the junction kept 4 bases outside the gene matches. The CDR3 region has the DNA TGTGCCAGCAGCTTAGAGACAGGGGACGCCTACAATGAGCAGTTCTTC. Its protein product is CASSLETGDAYNEQFF.